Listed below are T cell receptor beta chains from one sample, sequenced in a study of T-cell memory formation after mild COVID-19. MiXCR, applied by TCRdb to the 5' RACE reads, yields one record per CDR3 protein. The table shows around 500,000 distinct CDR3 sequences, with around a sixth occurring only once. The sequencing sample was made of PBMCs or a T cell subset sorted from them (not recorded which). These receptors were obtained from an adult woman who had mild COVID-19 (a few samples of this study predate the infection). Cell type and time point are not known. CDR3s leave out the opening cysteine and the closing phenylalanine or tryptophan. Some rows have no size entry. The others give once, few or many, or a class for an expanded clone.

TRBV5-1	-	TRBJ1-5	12	ASSSDGRNQPQH
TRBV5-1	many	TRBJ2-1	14	ASSLELAGGSNEQF
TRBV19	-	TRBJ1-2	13	ASSRQVSSNYGYT
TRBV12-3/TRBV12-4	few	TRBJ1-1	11	ASSFGQATEAF
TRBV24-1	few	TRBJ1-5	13	ATSSNRVGNQPQH
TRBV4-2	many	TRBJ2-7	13	ASSQGTSGTYEQY
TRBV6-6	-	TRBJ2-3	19	ASRGRSEPWASGKSTDTQY
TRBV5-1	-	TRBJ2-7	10	ASSLFSAQQY
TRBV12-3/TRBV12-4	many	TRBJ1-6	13	ASMKQSSYNSPLH
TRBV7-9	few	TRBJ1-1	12	ASSFRGMNTEAF
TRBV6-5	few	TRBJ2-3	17	ASSYSRAGAHFRTDTQY
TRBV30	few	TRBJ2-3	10	AWSELTDTQY
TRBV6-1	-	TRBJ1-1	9	ASSEWTSAF
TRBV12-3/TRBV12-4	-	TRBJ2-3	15	ASSLFLAGLSTDTQY
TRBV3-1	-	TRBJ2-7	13	ASSFEGLAGIEQY
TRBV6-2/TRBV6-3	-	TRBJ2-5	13	ASSSGISGQETQY
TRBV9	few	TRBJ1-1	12	ASSVEDGHTEAF
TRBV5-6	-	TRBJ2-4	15	ASSLFFQDLAKNIQY
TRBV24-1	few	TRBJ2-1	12	ATSGTSVYNEQF
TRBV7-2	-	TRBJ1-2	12	ASSLVRDNYGYT
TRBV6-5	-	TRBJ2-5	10	AARGPRETQY
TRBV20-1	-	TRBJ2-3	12	SARVATSTDTQY
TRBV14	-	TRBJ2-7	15	ASSYLAGVGRADEQY
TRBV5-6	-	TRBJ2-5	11	ASSLLKQETQY
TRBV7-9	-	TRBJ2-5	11	ASSLEVTSTQY
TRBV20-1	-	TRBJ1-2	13	SAREYGRLTNGYT
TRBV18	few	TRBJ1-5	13	ASPVPIHHNQPQH
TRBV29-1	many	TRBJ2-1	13	SERPLAGGYNEQF
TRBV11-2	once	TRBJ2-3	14	ASRIYGGASTDTQY
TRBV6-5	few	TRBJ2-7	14	ASSYSGGASSYEQY
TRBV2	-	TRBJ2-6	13	ASSEQGFGANVLT
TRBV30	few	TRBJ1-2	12	AWSPTRGAYGYT
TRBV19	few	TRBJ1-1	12	ASSIGGANTEAF
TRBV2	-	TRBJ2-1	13	ASRATRGGRNEQF
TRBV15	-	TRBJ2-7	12	ATSSLKGMHEQY
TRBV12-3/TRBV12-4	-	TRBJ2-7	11	ASSFRDPSEQY
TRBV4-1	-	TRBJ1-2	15	ASSQAFRDRDGYGYT
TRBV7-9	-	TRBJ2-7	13	ASSFWGGGLHEQY
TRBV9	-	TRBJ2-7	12	ASSLGNLIGMQY
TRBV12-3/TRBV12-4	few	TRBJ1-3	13	ASSLSVSLRNTIY
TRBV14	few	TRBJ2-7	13	ASSPRTFPSPEQY
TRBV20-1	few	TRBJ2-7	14	SARDPGDVNPYEQY
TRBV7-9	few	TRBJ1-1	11	ASSLTTNTEAF
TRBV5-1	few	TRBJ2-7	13	ASSLAPGAYHEQY
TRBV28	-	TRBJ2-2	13	ASRGDEANTGELF